These 18 T cell receptor beta chains came from one sample sequenced in a study of breast tumors, draining lymph nodes, adjacent tissues. The lymph nodes were axillary draining lymph nodes from breast cancer patients. MiXCR, run by TCRdb on the multiplex PCR reads, gives a single entry per CDR3 protein. Of around 190,000 distinct CDR3 sequences in the sample, roughly 30% were seen once. Sequencing was done on a sample of axillary lymph node tissue. Receptor source: a female donor with breast cancer. Some clones in this sample may be carry-over from other donors' samples.

The V and J genes are TRBV2 and TRBJ2-1; 10 bases fit TRBD1. The length of the CDR3 is 16 residues. CDR1 and CDR2 (germline): SNHLY, FYNNEI. Trimming at V came to 2 bases and at J to 5 bases, leaving 6 bases not matched to a gene. The CDR3 region has the DNA TGTGCCAGCAGTGAAACGGGACAGGGGATCAACAATGAGCAGTTCTTC. Its protein product is CASSETGQGINNEQFF. Full variable domain (remainder filled in from reference TRBV2 and TRBJ2-1): EPEVTQTPSHQVTQMGQEVILRCVPISNHLYFYWYRQILGQKVEFLVSFYNNEISEKSEIFDDQFSVERPDGSNFTLKIRSTKLEDSAMYFCASSETGQGINNEQFFGPGTRLTVL.

This clonotype was recorded many times. The gene calls are TRBV25-1 and TRBJ2-1; 7 bases agree with TRBD1. CDR1 is MGHDK and CDR2 is SYGVNS in the germline V gene. CDR3 length: 16 amino acids. V dropped 3 bases and J dropped 4; count of bases not matched to a gene: 9. The CDR3 coding sequence is TGTGCCAGCAGTGAGAATGACAGGGATGGGTACAATGAGCAGTTCTTC. It codes for CASSENDRDGYNEQFF.

This clonotype was seen more than once but under ten times. Since a much larger clone is just one base distant, this may be a read error. This chain uses TRBV11-3 with TRBJ2-3; D is undetermined. Per germline, CDR1 SGHNT and CDR2 YENEEA. V lost 2 bases, J lost 1 base, and 13 bases lay in between. This CDR3 spans 16 amino acids. The chain's CDR3 is CASSLTPLARTDTQYF. The CDR3 DNA sequence: TGTGCCAGCAGCTTAACTCCACTCGCACGCACAGATACGCAGTATTTT.

This chain joins TRBV14 and TRBJ1-1; 7 bases are shared with TRBD1. CDR1 is SGHDN, CDR2 FVKESK, per germline. The CDR3 has 15 residues. V lost 5 bases to trimming and J lost 0 bases; unmatched junction nucleotides: 6. The CDR3 protein is CASSSRDRLNTEAFF. For the CDR3, the DNA is TGTGCCAGCAGCTCGAGGGACAGATTGAACACTGAAGCTTTCTTT.

This clonotype was detected many times. The chain is built from TRBV12-3 or TRBV12-4 and TRBJ2-3, with a weak D call TRBD2 (6 bases). V shed 5 bases and J shed 8 bases, with 17 bases lying between them. This CDR3 spans 14 amino acids. For the CDR3, the DNA is TGTGCCAGCAGTACGCGTTCCTGGCGGGGTACGCAGTATTTT. It encodes CASSTRSWRGTQYF.

V gene TRBV14 combines with J gene TRBJ1-1; D is unresolved. Trimming took 4 bases from V and 2 from J, leaving 11 bases between them. The CDR3 is 14 amino acids. Germline-derived CDR1 and CDR2 are SGHDN and FVKESK. CDR3 coding DNA: TGTGCCAGCAGCCGAACTGAGGGCAACACTGAAGCTTTCTTT. Translation: CASSRTEGNTEAFF.

This clonotype was detected many times. The chain uses TRBV19 and TRBJ1-6; D gene ambiguous. V shed 7 bases and J shed 7 bases, with 11 bases lying between them. The V gene's germline CDR1 is LNHDA and CDR2 SQIVND (reference sequence). The CDR3 contains 13 residues. DNA of the CDR3: TGTGCCAGTACGTCGGTCTGGAATTCACCCCTCCACTTT. Translating gives CASTSVWNSPLHF. The complete variable domain, with remaining parts taken from reference TRBV19 and TRBJ1-6, reads DGGITQSPKYLFRKEGQNVTLSCEQNLNHDAMYWYRQDPGQGLRLIYYSQIVNDFQKGDIAEGYSVSREKKESFPLTVTSAQKNPTAFYLCASTSVWNSPLHFGNGTRLTVT.

With respect to this clonotype: A much larger clone lies one base from this, so it may be a read error. The V call is TRBV6-1, the J call TRBJ2-1; D call uncertain. CDR1 and CDR2 (germline): MNHNS, SASEGT. V was clipped by 7 bases and J by 12 bases, with 13 bases between them. CDR3 length equals 11 residues. CDR3 amino acids: CASTQSHGQFF. In DNA form, the CDR3 reads TGTGCCAGCACTCAATCGCACGGGCAGTTCTTC.

The chain combines TRBV13 with TRBJ2-6; perhaps TRBD2 as D (6 bases). Germline CDR1 and CDR2: PRHDT and FYEKMQ (reference sequence). The CDR3 extends over 14 amino acids. The CDR3 loop is CAGRRGSGANVLTF. For the CDR3, the DNA is TGTGCTGGACGCCGGGGGAGCGGGGCCAACGTCCTGACTTTC.

This clonotype was detected many times. The chain links TRBV4-2 to TRBJ1-4; TRBD1 is a possible D gene (5 bases). From germline, CDR1 is LGHNA and CDR2 YNFKEQ. The CDR3 consists of 17 residues. Trimming took off 0 bases at V and 8 bases at J, with 19 bases between the two ends. The CDR3 here is CASSQDVLGARGEKLFF. The CDR3 DNA reads as TGTGCCAGCAGCCAAGACGTTCTCGGGGCCCGGGGCGAAAAACTGTTTTTT.

This clonotype was recorded once. The chain employs TRBV12-5 and TRBJ1-2, with D hard to call. The CDR3 is made up of 13 amino acids. With 3 bases removed from V and 1 base from J, the gap between germline ends came to 6 bases. From germline, CDR1 is LGHNT and CDR2 FRNRAP. The CDR3 sequence: CASGFPLNYGYTF. The CDR3 DNA sequence: TGTGCTAGTGGTTTCCCACTTAACTATGGCTACACCTTC.

V gene TRBV13 combines with J gene TRBJ1-1; TRBD1 aligns across 7 bases. The CDR3 spans 15 residues. From germline, CDR1 is PRHDT and CDR2 FYEKMQ (reference sequence). The V gene end was trimmed by 6 bases and the J gene end by 1 base; junction bases not matched to a gene: 8. The CDR3 DNA follows: TGTGCCAGCAGGGATACCGGGACAGAGAACACTGAAGCTTTCTTT. It translates to CASRDTGTENTEAFF.

CDR3 DNA: TGTGCCACCAGTGATGGCGGGTTGTACAATGAGCAGTATTTT. This gives the protein CATSDGGLYNEQYF. The chain employs TRBV24-1 and TRBJ2-3, with D possibly being TRBD2 (5 bases). There are 14 residues in the CDR3. V lost 3 bases to trimming and J lost 11 bases, with 17 bases between them. Germline loops: CDR1 KGHDR, CDR2 SFDVKD.

V usage is TRBV4-2 and J usage is TRBJ2-1; 7 bases match TRBD1. The CDR3 contains 15 residues. Germline assignment: CDR1 LGHNA and CDR2 YNFKEQ. The V gene end was trimmed by 3 bases and the J gene end by 4 bases; junction bases not matched to a gene: 6. DNA of the CDR3: TGTGCCAGCAGCCAGACAGGGAGCAATTACAATGAGCAGTTCTTC. Translated, it gives CASSQTGSNYNEQFF.

Regarding this clonotype: An end of the junction differs from the germline gene, which may be a read error. The V call is TRBV12-3 or TRBV12-4, the J call TRBJ1-5; 9 nucleotides line up with TRBD1. The CDR3 totals 16 residues. Here the CDR3 reads CASGFARTGEGQPQHF. The CDR3 DNA reads TGTGCCAGCGGTTTCGCCCGGACAGGGGAAGGGCAGCCCCAGCATTTT.

Many counts were recorded for this clonotype. The gene calls are TRBV19 and TRBJ2-2; TRBD1 matches at 9 bases. There are 18 residues in the CDR3. The V segment lost 4 bases and the J segment 1 base; nucleotides outside the gene matches: 10. The V gene's germline CDR1 is LNHDA and CDR2 SQIVND (reference sequence). The CDR3 DNA sequence: TGTGCCAGTAGTAGCCTCTCCGGGACAGGGCTGAACACCGGGGAGCTGTTTTTT. This codes for CASSSLSGTGLNTGELFF.

The J gene is TRBJ1-4, the V gene TRBV12-3 or TRBV12-4; TRBD1 might be the D (5 bases). Trimming stripped 1 base from V and 6 bases from J, with 9 bases between. This CDR3 is built from 14 residues. CDR3 DNA sequence: TGTGCCAGCAGTTTAGGGACATCGGATGAAAAACTGTTTTTT. Its translation is CASSLGTSDEKLFF.

About this clonotype: Just one base apart from a much larger clone, this may be a read error. V is TRBV5-5 and J is TRBJ2-1; D possibly corresponds to TRBD2 (5 bases). Germline assignment: CDR1 SGHKS and CDR2 YYEKEE (reference sequence). This CDR3 comprises 13 residues. The CDR3 loop reads CASGKPDRDEQSF. CDR3 nucleotides: TGTGCCAGCGGGAAGCCTGACCGGGATGAGCAGTCCTTC.